The source of this T cell receptor beta chain is a study of T cells in Graves' hyperthyroidism and ophthalmopathy. The CDR3 totals 16 residues. Losses at the gene ends were 6 bases for V and 9 bases for J; bases not matched to a gene: 12. The V gene's germline CDR1 is SNHLY and CDR2 FYNNEI. From RNA transcripts, TCR beta CDR3 regions were amplified. First-round RT-PCR targeting the TCR CDR3 was performed with the HTBI primer set. MiXCR was run by TCRdb on the multiplex PCR reads, yielding one entry per CDR3 protein. The sample lists hundreds of thousands of distinct CDR3 sequences, about 45% seen once, with less than 9% in the top ten. Of note for this clonotype: The antigen is unknown.

Diagnoses used clinical symptoms, serum thyroxine and TRAb, thyroid ultrasound and orbital computed tomography. Study observations and caveats: Most thyroid-expanded clonotypes above 0.001 were also found in blood. With a median lead of approximately six months before onset, the model predicted ophthalmopathy. From stable hyperthyroidism, ophthalmopathy was separated by a 13 V-J model.

This clonotype was sampled from an adult man with Graves' disease, either hyperthyroidism or ophthalmopathy (not recorded which). V usage is TRBV2 and J usage is TRBJ1-6; 9 nucleotides line up with TRBD1. The sequenced sample consisted of peripheral blood or thyroid tissue (not recorded which). The CDR3: CASSWDRDRVASPLHF. The CDR3 nucleotides are TGTGCCAGCAGCTGGGACCGGGACAGGGTAGCTTCACCCCTCCACTTT.